This T cell receptor beta chain appears in the sequencing data of a study of T cells in Graves' hyperthyroidism and ophthalmopathy. General observations from the study: Prediction of ophthalmopathy progression came a median around 6 months pre-onset. Most clonotypes that expanded in the thyroid above 0.001 also showed up in blood.

Each diagnosis drew on symptoms, thyroxine, TRAb, thyroid ultrasound and orbital computed tomography findings. PBMCs came from less than 11 ml fresh peripheral blood. Authors of the study amplified TCR beta CDR3 regions from RNA transcripts. First-round RT-PCR targeting the TCR CDR3 was performed with the HTBI primer set. TCRdb processed the multiplex PCR reads anew with MiXCR; each CDR3 protein has one entry. The top ten hold under 20% of the sample, which has fewer than 700,000 distinct CDR3 sequences, 17% seen once. Turning to this clonotype: As yet, its antigen is unknown.

The sequencing sample was made of blood. This clonotype originated in a woman aged 18-35 years with Graves' ophthalmopathy.

CDR3: CASSPGQGSSGNTIYF. CDR3 in DNA: TGTGCCAGCTCACCTGGACAGGGTAGTTCTGGAAACACCATATATTTT. The chain combines TRBV18 with TRBJ1-3, with 8 bases that match TRBD1. V trimming: 3 bases; J trimming: 1 base; junction bases outside the gene matches: 5. From germline, CDR1 is KGHSH and CDR2 LQKENI. The CDR3 sequence is 16 residues long.